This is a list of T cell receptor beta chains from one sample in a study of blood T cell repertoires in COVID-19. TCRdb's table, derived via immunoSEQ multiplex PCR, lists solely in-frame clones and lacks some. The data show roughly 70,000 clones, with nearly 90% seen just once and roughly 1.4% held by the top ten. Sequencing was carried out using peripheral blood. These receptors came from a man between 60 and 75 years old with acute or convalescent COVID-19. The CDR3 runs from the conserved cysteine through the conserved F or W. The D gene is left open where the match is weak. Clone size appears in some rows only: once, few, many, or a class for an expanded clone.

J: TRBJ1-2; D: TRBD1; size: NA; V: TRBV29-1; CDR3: CSSEDRDRGTNNYGYTF; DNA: TGCAGCAGCGAGGACCGGGACAGGGGGACTAATAACTATGGCTACACCTTC
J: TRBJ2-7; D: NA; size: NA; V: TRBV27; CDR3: CASSLNRQDTLHF; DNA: TGTGCCAGCAGTTTAAACCGACAGGACACCCTGCACTTC
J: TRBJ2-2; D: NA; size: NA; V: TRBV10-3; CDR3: CAISESGGSTGELFF; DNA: TGTGCCATCAGTGAGTCCGGGGGTTCAACCGGGGAGCTGTTTTTT
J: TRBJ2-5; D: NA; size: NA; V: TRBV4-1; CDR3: CASSQGGLSQYF; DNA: TGCGCCAGCAGCCAAGGAGGGCTCTCGCAGTACTTC
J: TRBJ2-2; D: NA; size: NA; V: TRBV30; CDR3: CAWSVGADTGELFF; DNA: TGTGCCTGGAGTGTAGGGGCAGACACCGGGGAGCTGTTTTTT
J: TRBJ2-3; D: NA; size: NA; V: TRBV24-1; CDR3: CATSDPGFGTDTQYF; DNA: TGTGCCACCAGTGACCCAGGCTTCGGCACAGATACGCAGTATTTT
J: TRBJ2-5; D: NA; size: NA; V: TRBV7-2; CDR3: CASSLERGETQYF; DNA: TGTGCCAGCAGCTTAGAAAGGGGCGAGACCCAGTACTTC
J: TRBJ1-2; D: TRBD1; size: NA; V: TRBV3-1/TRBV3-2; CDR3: CASSRDRYTTGGYTF; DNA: TGTGCCAGCAGCCGGGACAGGTACACCACTGGTGGCTACACCTTC
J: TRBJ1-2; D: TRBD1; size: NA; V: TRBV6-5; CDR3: CASSYLSNGQGYGYTF; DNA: TGTGCCAGCAGTTACCTTTCTAATGGACAGGGCTATGGCTACACCTTC
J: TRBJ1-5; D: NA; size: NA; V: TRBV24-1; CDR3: CATSDLKGRSSNQPQHF; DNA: TGTGCCACCAGTGATTTGAAGGGGAGGTCTAGCAATCAGCCCCAGCATTTT
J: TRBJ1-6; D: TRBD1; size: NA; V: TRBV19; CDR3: CASSQQGIRYSPLHF; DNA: TGTGCCAGTAGTCAACAGGGGATTAGGTATTCACCCCTCCACTTT
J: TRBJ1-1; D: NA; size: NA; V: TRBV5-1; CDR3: CASSLVTNTEAFF; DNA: TGCGCCAGCAGCTTGGTGACTAACACTGAAGCTTTCTTT
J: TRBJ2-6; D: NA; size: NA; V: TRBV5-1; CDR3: CASSLAGAGANVLTF; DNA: TGCGCCAGCAGCTTGGCAGGGGCAGGGGCCAACGTCCTGACTTTC
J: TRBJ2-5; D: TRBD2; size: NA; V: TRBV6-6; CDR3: CASSSYRAGLEETQYF; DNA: TGTGCCAGCAGCTCCTACAGGGCGGGACTAGAAGAGACCCAGTACTTC
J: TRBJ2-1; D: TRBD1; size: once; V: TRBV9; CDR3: CASSGQGAYNEQFF; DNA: TGTGCCAGCAGCGGACAGGGGGCTTACAATGAGCAGTTCTTC
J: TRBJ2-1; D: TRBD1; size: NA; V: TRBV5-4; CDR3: CASSKGTVDYNEQFF; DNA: TGTGCCAGCAGCAAGGGGACAGTGGATTACAATGAGCAGTTCTTC
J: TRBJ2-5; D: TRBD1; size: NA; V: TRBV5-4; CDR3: CASSLRQGQETQYF; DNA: TGTGCCAGCAGCTTACGACAGGGTCAGGAGACCCAGTACTTC
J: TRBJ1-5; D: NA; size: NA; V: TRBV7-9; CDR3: CASSLLGGNQPQHF; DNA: TGTGCCAGCAGCTTATTGGGAGGCAATCAGCCCCAGCATTTT
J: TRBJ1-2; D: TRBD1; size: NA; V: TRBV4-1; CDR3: CASSQGLQGNYGYTF; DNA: TGCGCCAGCAGCCAAGGGCTACAGGGGAACTATGGCTACACCTTC
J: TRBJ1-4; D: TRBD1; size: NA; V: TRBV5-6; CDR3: CASSSRDRFNEKLFF; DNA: TGTGCCAGCAGCTCCCGGGACAGGTTTAATGAAAAACTGTTTTTT
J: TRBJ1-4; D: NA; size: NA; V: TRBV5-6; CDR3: CASSLGTTELFF; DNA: TGTGCCAGCAGCTTGGGGACAACGGAACTGTTTTTT
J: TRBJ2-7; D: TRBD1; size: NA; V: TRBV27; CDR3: CASSWAWDRAAYEQYF; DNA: TGTGCCAGCAGTTGGGCCTGGGACAGGGCTGCCTACGAGCAGTACTTC
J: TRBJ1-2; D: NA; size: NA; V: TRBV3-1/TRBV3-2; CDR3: CASSQAGHQARSGYTF; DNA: TGTGCCAGCAGCCAAGCGGGACACCAGGCAAGGAGTGGCTACACCTTC
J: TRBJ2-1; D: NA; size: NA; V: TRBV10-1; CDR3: CASSESGGGHEQFF; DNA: TGCGCCAGCAGTGAGTCCGGTGGGGGCCATGAGCAGTTCTTC
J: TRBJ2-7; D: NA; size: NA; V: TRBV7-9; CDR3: CASSLLSWQSSYEQYF; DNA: TGTGCCAGCAGCTTATTGTCTTGGCAGTCTTCCTACGAGCAGTACTTC
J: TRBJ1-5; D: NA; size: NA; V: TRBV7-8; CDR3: CASSLGGQLSQPQHF; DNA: TGTGCCAGCAGCTTAGGAGGGCAGTTAAGTCAGCCCCAGCATTTT
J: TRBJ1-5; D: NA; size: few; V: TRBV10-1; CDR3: CARESRAAGQPQHF; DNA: TGCGCCAGAGAGAGTAGGGCTGCGGGTCAGCCCCAGCATTTT
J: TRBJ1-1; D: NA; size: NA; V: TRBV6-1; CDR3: CASSEQGQLNTEAFF; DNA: TGTGCCAGCAGTGAACAGGGACAACTAAACACTGAAGCTTTCTTT
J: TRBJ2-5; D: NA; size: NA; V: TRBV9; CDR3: CASSVASQETQYF; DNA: TGTGCCAGCAGCGTAGCTAGCCAAGAGACCCAGTACTTC
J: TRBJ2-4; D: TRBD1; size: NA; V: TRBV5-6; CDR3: CASSLSGTGINIQYF; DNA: TGTGCCAGCAGCTTGTCAGGGACAGGGATAAACATTCAGTACTTC
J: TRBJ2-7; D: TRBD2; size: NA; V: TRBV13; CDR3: CASSLGLAGSYEQYF; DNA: TGTGCCAGCAGCTTAGGTTTAGCGGGGTCTTACGAGCAGTACTTC
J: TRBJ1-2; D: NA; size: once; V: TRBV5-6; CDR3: CASSLTGNNYGYTF; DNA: TGTGCCAGCAGCTTGACAGGGAACAACTATGGCTACACCTTC
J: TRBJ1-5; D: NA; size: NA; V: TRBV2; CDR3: CASSDMGSQPQHF; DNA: TGTGCCAGCAGTGATATGGGGAGTCAGCCCCAGCATTTT
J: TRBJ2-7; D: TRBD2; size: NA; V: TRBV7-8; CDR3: CASSVGLAGNYEQYF; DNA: TGTGCCAGCAGCGTGGGACTAGCGGGGAATTACGAGCAGTACTTC
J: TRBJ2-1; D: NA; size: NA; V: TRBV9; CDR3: CASSSRTVVDHNEQFF; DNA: TGTGCCAGCAGCTCAAGGACTGTAGTAGATCACAATGAGCAGTTCTTC
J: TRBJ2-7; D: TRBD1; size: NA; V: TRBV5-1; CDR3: CASSPGQGAYEQYF; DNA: TGCGCCAGCAGCCCGGGACAGGGGGCCTACGAGCAGTACTTC
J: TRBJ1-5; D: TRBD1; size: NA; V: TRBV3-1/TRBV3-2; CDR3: CASSQGTGQHQPQHF; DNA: TGTGCCAGCAGCCAAGGGACAGGGCAGCATCAGCCCCAGCATTTT
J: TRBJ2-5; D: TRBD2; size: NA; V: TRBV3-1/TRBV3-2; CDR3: CASSQDLGGETQYF; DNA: TGTGCCAGCAGCCAAGATTTGGGAGGGGAGACCCAGTACTTC
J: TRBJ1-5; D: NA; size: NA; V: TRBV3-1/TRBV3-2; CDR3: CASSQTARNQPQHF; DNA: TGTGCCAGCAGCCAGACAGCTAGAAATCAGCCCCAGCATTTT
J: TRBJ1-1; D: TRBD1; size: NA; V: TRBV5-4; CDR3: CASSLKTGVKTEAFF; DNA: TGTGCCAGCAGCCTTAAAACAGGGGTGAAAACTGAAGCTTTCTTT
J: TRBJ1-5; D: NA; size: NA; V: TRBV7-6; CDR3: CASSLPGQPQHF; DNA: TGTGCCAGCAGCTTACCGGGGCAGCCCCAGCATTTT
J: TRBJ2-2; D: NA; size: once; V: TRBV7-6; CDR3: CASSLGGRDTGELFF; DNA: TGTGCCAGCAGCTTGGGGGGGCGGGACACCGGGGAGCTGTTTTTT
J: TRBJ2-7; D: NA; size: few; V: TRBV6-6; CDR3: CASRDTGYEQYF; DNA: TGTGCCAGCCGGGACACGGGCTACGAGCAGTACTTC
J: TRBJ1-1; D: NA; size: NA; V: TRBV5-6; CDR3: CASSYREAEAFF; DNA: TGTGCCAGCAGCTACCGGGAAGCTGAAGCTTTCTTT
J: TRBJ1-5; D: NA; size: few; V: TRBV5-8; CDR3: CASSLGQSSNQPQHF; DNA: TGTGCCAGCAGCTTGGGGCAATCTAGCAATCAGCCCCAGCATTTT
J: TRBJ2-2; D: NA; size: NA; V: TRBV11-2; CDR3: CASSFRGVTGELFF; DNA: TGTGCCAGCAGCTTCCGCGGGGTCACCGGGGAGCTGTTTTTT
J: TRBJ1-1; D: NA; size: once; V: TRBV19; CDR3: CASSPRTAEAFF; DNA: TGTGCCAGTAGTCCAAGGACAGCCGAAGCTTTCTTT
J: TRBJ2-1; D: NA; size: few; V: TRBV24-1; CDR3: CATSALGGQFF; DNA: TGTGCCACCAGTGCCCTTGGGGGCCAGTTCTTC
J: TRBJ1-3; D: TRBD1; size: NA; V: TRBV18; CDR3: CASSRRDRGTLFGNTIYF; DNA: TGTGCCAGCTCACGCCGGGACAGGGGGACCCTCTTTGGAAACACCATATATTTT
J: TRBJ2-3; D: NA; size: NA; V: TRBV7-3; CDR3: CASSLRGPGTDTQYF; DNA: TGTGCCAGCAGCTTAAGGGGGCCGGGCACAGATACGCAGTATTTT
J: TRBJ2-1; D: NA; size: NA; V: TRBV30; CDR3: CAWSTGHRSSYNEQFF; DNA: TGTGCCTGGAGCACAGGCCACCGGAGCTCCTACAATGAGCAGTTCTTC
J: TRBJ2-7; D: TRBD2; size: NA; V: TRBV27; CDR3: CASSKGLAPSGGPYEQYF; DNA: TGTGCCAGCAGTAAAGGACTAGCGCCGAGCGGGGGGCCTTACGAGCAGTACTTC
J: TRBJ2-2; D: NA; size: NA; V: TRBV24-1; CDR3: CATSDQGPYTGELFF; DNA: TGTGCCACCAGTGACCAGGGGCCGTACACCGGGGAGCTGTTTTTT
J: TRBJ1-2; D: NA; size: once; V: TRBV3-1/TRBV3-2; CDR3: CASSQDGKVGGGYTF; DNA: TGTGCCAGCAGCCAAGATGGGAAGGTGGGGGGTGGCTACACCTTC
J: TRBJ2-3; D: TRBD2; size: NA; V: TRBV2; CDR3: CASSRGLAVTDTQYF; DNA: TGTGCCAGCAGCCGAGGACTAGCGGTCACAGATACGCAGTATTTT